Below are 5 T cell receptor beta chains sequenced from a single sample in a study of T cell repertoires in cytomegalovirus infection. TCRdb reprocessed the reads via MiXCR and lists one record per CDR3 protein. The sample holds roughly 720,000 distinct CDR3 sequences, 35% seen once. The specimen was PBMCs. These receptors originate from a human donor in good health (CMV status not recorded). Some clones in this sample may be carry-over from other donors' samples.

The sample holds a few counts of this clonotype. This rearrangement joins TRBV15 to TRBJ2-7, with D perhaps matching TRBD2 (6 bases). The CDR3 loop spans 15 amino acids. V lost 0 bases and J 6 bases, leaving 15 bases between the germline ends. Germline-derived CDR1 and CDR2 are LNHNV and YYDKDF (reference sequence). CDR3 in amino acids: CATSRDMAGKSEQYF. The CDR3 DNA reads TGTGCCACCAGCAGAGATATGGCGGGAAAGAGCGAGCAGTACTTC. Based on the CDR3 plus reference TRBV15 and TRBJ2-7, the full variable domain is DAMVIQNPRYQVTQFGKPVTLSCSQTLNHNVMYWYQQKSSQAPKLLFHYYDKDFNNEADTPDNFQSRRPNTSFCFLDIRSPGLGDTAMYLCATSRDMAGKSEQYFGPGTRLTVT.

This chain connects TRBV28 to TRBJ2-1, with a tentative D call TRBD1 (7 bases). V lost 3 bases to trimming and J lost 14 bases, with 23 bases between them. CDR1 and CDR2 from the germline V gene are MDHEN and SYDVKM. CDR3 length: 15 amino acids. The CDR3 is CASSLPGGLYKEKFF. The CDR3 coding sequence is TGTGCCAGCAGTTTGCCAGGGGGGCTCTACAAGGAGAAGTTCTTC.

Only a few counts were recorded for this clonotype. The chain couples TRBV5-1 to TRBJ2-1; tentative D call: TRBD1 (6 bases). The CDR3 has 14 amino acids. The V end was cut by 3 bases, the J end by 4 bases, with 11 bases between. Germline V gives CDR1 SGHRS, CDR2 YFSETQ. The CDR3 DNA reads as TGCGCCAGCAGCTCCAGGGGTGTATACAATGAGCAGTTCTTC. Translated: CASSSRGVYNEQFF. The full variable domain, completed using reference TRBV5-1 and TRBJ2-1, is KAGVTQTPRYLIKTRGQQVTLSCSPISGHRSVSWYQQTPGQGLQFLFEYFSETQRNKGNFPGRFSGRQFSNSRSEMNVSTLELGDSALYLCASSSRGVYNEQFFGPGTRLTVL.

The V gene is TRBV15, the J gene TRBJ2-7; 7 bases line up with TRBD2. The junction had 5 bases not matched to a gene; V was cut back by 0 bases and J by 0 bases. The germline CDR1 and CDR2 sequences are LNHNV and YYDKDF (reference sequence). The length of the CDR3 is 16 residues. The CDR3 DNA follows: TGTGCCACCAGCAGAGATGCGGGACTACGCTCCTACGAGCAGTACTTC. Its translation is CATSRDAGLRSYEQYF. The full variable domain, with the rest looked up from reference TRBV15 and TRBJ2-7, is DAMVIQNPRYQVTQFGKPVTLSCSQTLNHNVMYWYQQKSSQAPKLLFHYYDKDFNNEADTPDNFQSRRPNTSFCFLDIRSPGLGDTAMYLCATSRDAGLRSYEQYFGPGTRLTVT.

The V gene is TRBV28, the J gene TRBJ1-3; 9 nucleotides match TRBD1. The CDR3 has 15 amino acids. V lost 5 bases to trimming and J lost 4 bases; unmatched junction nucleotides: 6. CDR1 and CDR2 (germline): MDHEN, SYDVKM. Here the CDR3 reads CASSAPGTGGNTIYF. The CDR3 DNA sequence: TGTGCCAGCAGTGCTCCCGGGACAGGGGGAAACACCATATATTTT.